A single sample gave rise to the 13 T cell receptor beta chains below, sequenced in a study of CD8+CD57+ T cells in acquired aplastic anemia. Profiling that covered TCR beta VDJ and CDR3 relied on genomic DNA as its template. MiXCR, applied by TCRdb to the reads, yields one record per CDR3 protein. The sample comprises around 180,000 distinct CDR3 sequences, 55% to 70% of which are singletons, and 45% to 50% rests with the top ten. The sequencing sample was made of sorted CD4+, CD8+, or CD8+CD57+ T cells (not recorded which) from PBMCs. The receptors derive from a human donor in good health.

CDR3 sequence: CASSLAQAGGGYEQYF. The CDR3 DNA is TGTGCCAGCAGCTTAGCGCAAGCGGGAGGGGGTTACGAGCAGTACTTC. The chain is built from TRBV7-8 and TRBJ2-7; TRBD2 matches 10 bases. The CDR3 extends over 16 amino acids. V trimming: 0 bases; J trimming: 4 bases; junction bases outside the gene matches: 6. Germline V gene data show CDR1 as SGHVS and CDR2 as FQNEAQ.

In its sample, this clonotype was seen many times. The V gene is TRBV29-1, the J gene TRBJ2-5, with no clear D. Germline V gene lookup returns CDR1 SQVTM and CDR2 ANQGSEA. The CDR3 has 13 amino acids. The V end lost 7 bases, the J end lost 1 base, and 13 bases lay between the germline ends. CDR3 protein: CSAVPVTQETQYF. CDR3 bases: TGCAGCGCCGTGCCAGTGACCCAAGAGACCCAGTACTTC.

In DNA, the CDR3 is TGTGCCAGCAGCGACGGGGGGACCACAGATACGCAGTATTTT. Amino acids: CASSDGGTTDTQYF. The chain employs TRBV7-3 and TRBJ2-3, with 7 bases matching TRBD2. The CDR3 length is 14 residues. The germline V gene encodes CDR1 SGHTA and CDR2 FQGTGA. With 5 bases clipped from V and 2 bases from J, the junction kept 4 bases outside the gene matches.

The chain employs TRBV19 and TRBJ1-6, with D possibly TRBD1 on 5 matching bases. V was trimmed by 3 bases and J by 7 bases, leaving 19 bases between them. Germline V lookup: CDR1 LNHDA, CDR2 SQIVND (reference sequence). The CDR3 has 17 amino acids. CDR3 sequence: CASSIGTGGRANSPLHF. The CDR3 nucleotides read TGTGCCAGTAGTATCGGGACCGGCGGTCGAGCGAATTCACCCCTCCACTTT.

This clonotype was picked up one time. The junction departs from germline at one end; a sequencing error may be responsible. The CDR3 loop reads CAASRGGEQFF. For the CDR3, the DNA is TGTGCCGCCAGTAGGGGGGGTGAGCAGTTCTTC. This chain connects TRBV24-1 to TRBJ2-1; a possible D gene is TRBD2 (7 bases). There are 11 residues in the CDR3. Germline V CDR1 and CDR2: KGHDR, SFDVKD.

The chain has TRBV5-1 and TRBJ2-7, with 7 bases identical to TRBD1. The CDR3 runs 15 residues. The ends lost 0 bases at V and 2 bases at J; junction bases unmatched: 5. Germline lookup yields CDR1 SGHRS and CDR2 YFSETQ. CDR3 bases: TGCGCCAGCAGCTTGGAGGGACAGTATGCCTACGAGCAGTACTTC. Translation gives CASSLEGQYAYEQYF.

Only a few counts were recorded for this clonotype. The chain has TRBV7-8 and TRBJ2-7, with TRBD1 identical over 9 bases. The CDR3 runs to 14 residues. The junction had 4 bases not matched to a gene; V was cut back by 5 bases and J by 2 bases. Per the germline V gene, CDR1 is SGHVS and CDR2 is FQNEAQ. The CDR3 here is CASSRDRATYEQYF. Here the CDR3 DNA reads TGTGCCAGCAGCAGGGACAGGGCCACCTACGAGCAGTACTTC. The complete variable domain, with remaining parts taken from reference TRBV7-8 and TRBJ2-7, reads GAGVSQSPRYKVAKRGQDVALRCDPISGHVSLFWYQQALGQGPEFLTYFQNEAQLDKSGLPSDRFFAERPEGSVSTLKIQRTQQEDSAVYLCASSRDRATYEQYFGPGTRLTVT.

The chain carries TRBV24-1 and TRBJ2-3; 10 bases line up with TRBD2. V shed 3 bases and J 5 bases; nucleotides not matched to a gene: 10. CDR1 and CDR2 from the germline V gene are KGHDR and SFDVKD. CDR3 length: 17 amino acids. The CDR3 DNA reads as TGTGCCACCAGTGATCCTATAGCGGGAGGATTAGGAGATACGCAGTATTTT. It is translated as CATSDPIAGGLGDTQYF.

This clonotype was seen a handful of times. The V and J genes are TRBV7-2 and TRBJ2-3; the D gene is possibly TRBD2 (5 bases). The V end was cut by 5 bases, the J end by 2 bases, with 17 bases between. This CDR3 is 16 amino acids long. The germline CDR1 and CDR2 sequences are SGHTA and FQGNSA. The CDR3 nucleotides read TGTGCCAGCAGCCGATTCAACCGGGGAGCCACAGATACGCAGTATTTT. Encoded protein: CASSRFNRGATDTQYF.

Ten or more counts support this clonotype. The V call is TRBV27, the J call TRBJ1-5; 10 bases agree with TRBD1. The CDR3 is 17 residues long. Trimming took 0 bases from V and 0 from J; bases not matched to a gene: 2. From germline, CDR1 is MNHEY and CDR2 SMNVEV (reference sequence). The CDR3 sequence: CASSLSGTGVSNQPQHF. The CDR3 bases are TGTGCCAGCAGTTTATCGGGGACAGGGGTTAGCAATCAGCCCCAGCATTTT.

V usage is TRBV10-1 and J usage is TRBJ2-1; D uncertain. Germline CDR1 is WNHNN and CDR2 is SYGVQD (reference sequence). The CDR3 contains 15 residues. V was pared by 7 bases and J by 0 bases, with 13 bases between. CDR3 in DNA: TGCGCCAGCAATATGGCGGCGAGCTCCTACAATGAGCAGTTCTTC. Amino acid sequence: CASNMAASSYNEQFF.

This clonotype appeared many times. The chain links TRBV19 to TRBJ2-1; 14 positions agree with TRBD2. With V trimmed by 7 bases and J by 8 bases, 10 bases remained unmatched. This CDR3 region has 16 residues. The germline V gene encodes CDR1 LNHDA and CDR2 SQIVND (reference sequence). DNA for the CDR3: TGTGCCAGTACTCCCAGCGGACTAGCGGGAGGTTATGAGCAGTTCTTC. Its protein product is CASTPSGLAGGYEQFF.

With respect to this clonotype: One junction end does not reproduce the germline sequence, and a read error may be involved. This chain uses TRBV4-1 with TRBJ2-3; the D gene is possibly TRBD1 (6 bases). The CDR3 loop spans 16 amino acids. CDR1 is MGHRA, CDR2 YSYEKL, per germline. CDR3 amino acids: CASSSAPGQSTDTQYF. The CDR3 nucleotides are TGTGCTAGCAGCTCTGCCCCGGGACAATCCACAGATACGCAGTATTTT.